This T cell receptor beta chain was obtained from a study of T-cell reconstitution after alpha-beta-depleted transplantation in children (TCRdb year 2016). Notes on the research overall: Using TCR repertoire profiling, the study followed T-cell immune reconstitution in a quantitative way in children after TCRalphabeta/CD19-depleted allogeneic hematopoietic cell transplantation.

Study-level results and caveats: Apparently early alphabetaT-cell count recovery about two months after transplant reportedly relied on only several hundred rapidly expanded clones derived from non-depleted graft cells. Over the following months the frequencies of hyperexpanded clones went down, and after one year T-cell counts and TCRbeta diversity were mostly credited to newly produced T cells. In some patients, the high TCRbeta diversity seen at day 60 was put down to recipient T cells and intrathymic progenitors that had survived conditioning.

Library method: PCR. The instrument given in TCRdb is Illumina HiSeq 2500. To normalize quantification of the TCRbeta repertoire, the TCR libraries were built with molecular barcoding that relied on unique molecular identifiers. TCRdb trimmed the raw reads at Q25, called clones with MiXCR and kept productive beta chains. Rows are combined by CDR3 protein, so each entry shows the most common genes and DNA. The sample yields 200,000 to 250,000 distinct CDR3 sequences; approximately 24% were counted once. Of the sample, about 4.8% is held by the ten largest clones. Between the V and J ends, shortened by 8 bases and 0 bases respectively, the junction contains 16 bases. The CDR3 length equals 15 residues, ends included. Of all the DNA, just the CDR3 is kept, 45 bases in frame from base 1. In the germline V gene, CDR1 corresponds to MDHEN and CDR2 to SYDVKM. Concerning this clonotype itself: Its antigen is currently not known. The conserved closing phenylalanine or tryptophan is absent in this CDR3, likely reflecting a read error.

Read against the paper, the sample's treatment or condition label means: allogeneic hematopoietic cell transplantation with graft depleted of TCRalphabeta T cells and CD19 B cells. TCRalphabeta/CD19-depleted allogeneic hematopoietic cell grafts were given to the transplant recipients, all of whom were children. The rearrangement combines TRBV28 with TRBJ1-1; TRBD1 is a weak D gene call, 5 bases matching. The clonotype was recovered from a female patient aged 2-10 years who had a stem cell transplant for congenital amegakaryocytic thrombocytopenia, so the T cells may come from the graft donor. The sample here was PBMCs, mostly from graft donor cells, taken 360 days after TCRalphabeta/CD19-depleted stem cell transplant. In nucleotide form, the sequence is TGTGCCAGCCCACCACCACAGGCAATGAACACTGAAGCTTTCTGT. This is translated as CASPPPQAMNTEAFC.